These 9 T cell receptor beta chains were all obtained from the same sample, sequenced in a study of T cell responses to AZD1222 COVID-19 vaccine. TCRdb's copy holds only in-frame clones and misses some; the assay was immunoSEQ multiplex PCR. The sample consists of around 66,000 clones, roughly 87% of them appearing once. The material was peripheral blood, obtained on day 0 of AZD1222 vaccination. All receptors come from an adult in good health.

The chain couples TRBV29-1 to TRBJ2-1; 7 bases are shared with TRBD1. V was pared by 3 bases and J by 7 bases, with 9 bases of the junction left unmatched. Germline-derived CDR1 and CDR2 are SQVTM and ANQGSEA. The CDR3 consists of 14 residues. CDR3 residues: CSVETGIMGNEQFF. CDR3 bases: TGCAGCGTTGAGACAGGGATAATGGGAAATGAGCAGTTCTTC.

The rearrangement joins TRBV19 to TRBJ1-3, with no clear D. From germline, CDR1 is LNHDA and CDR2 SQIVND (reference sequence). Trimming stripped 4 bases from V and 0 bases from J, with 7 bases between. This CDR3 is built from 14 residues. The CDR3, as DNA: TGTGCCAGTAGTACACCTAACTCTGGAAACACCATATATTTT. Its translation: CASSTPNSGNTIYF.

The chain's CDR3 is CASSFPQGGGYTF. DNA for the CDR3: TGTGCCAGCAGTTTCCCACAGGGGGGGGGCTACACCTTC. V and J are TRBV12-3 or TRBV12-4 and TRBJ1-2; 8 bases line up with TRBD1. Trimming cost V 3 bases and J 8 bases; bases outside gene matches: 5. The CDR3 loop spans 13 amino acids.

The chain recombines TRBV18 with TRBJ1-5, with D uncertain. The CDR3 consists of 13 residues. Between the trimmed V and J ends, which lost 2 bases and 7 bases, there was a span of 9 bases. Germline CDR1 reads KGHSH; CDR2 reads LQKENI. The CDR3 loop reads CASSPGEGQPQHF. Here the CDR3 DNA reads TGTGCCAGCTCACCAGGGGAGGGCCAGCCCCAGCATTTT.

This clone was picked up one time. CDR3 nucleotide sequence: TGTGCCAGTAGCAGAACGGGACAGAACTACAATGAGCAGTTCTTC. This codes for CASSRTGQNYNEQFF. The V gene is TRBV19, the J gene TRBJ2-1; 7 positions agree with TRBD1. The CDR3 is 15 amino acids. The germline V gene encodes CDR1 LNHDA and CDR2 SQIVND (reference sequence). V gave up 6 bases and J gave up 3 bases; unmatched junction bases: 8.

This sequence joins TRBV6-5 and TRBJ2-2; 7 bases line up with TRBD1. The V gene's germline CDR1 is MNHEY and CDR2 SVGAGI. J gave up 2 bases and V 8 bases, and 8 bases lay outside the gene matches. CDR3 length: 15 residues. In DNA form, the CDR3 reads TGTGCCAGCGGTCGACAGGGCCCTAACACCGGGGAGCTGTTTTTT. Protein: CASGRQGPNTGELFF.

The chain links TRBV6-1 to TRBJ2-7, with D uncertain. The CDR3 totals 14 residues. Trimming pared 1 base from V and 7 bases from J, leaving 14 bases between. Germline CDR1 is MNHNS and CDR2 is SASEGT. The CDR3 region is CASSEVGPPWEQYF. The DNA of the CDR3 is TGTGCCAGCAGTGAAGTCGGTCCCCCATGGGAGCAGTACTTC.

CDR3 coding DNA: TGCAGCGTGCAGGGGGCCGGGAATTCACCCCTCCACTTT. This gives the protein CSVQGAGNSPLHF. V and J are TRBV29-1 and TRBJ1-6; the match to TRBD1 covers 8 bases. CDR3 length: 13 residues. Trimming cost V 6 bases and J 7 bases; bases outside gene matches: 5. Germline lookup yields CDR1 SQVTM and CDR2 ANQGSEA.

The chain has TRBV27 and TRBJ2-2; D might be TRBD2 (5 bases). Trimming left V 7 bases short and J 0 bases short, with 12 bases between. The CDR3 runs to 15 residues. Per germline, CDR1 MNHEY and CDR2 SMNVEV (reference sequence). The CDR3 DNA sequence: TGTGCCAGCACCGCTAGCCTCTCGAACACCGGGGAGCTGTTTTTT. Its translation: CASTASLSNTGELFF.